The entry below gives a single T cell receptor beta chain sequence along with its context. Its target is unknown. Method: immunoSEQ multiplex PCR; TCRdb's copy keeps in-frame clones and lacks some. The data contain around 140,000 clones, roughly 90% of them singletons. V lost 4 bases to trimming and J lost 5 bases, with 8 bases between them. The CDR3 sequence is 12 residues long. Germline lookup yields CDR1 SGHAT and CDR2 FQNNGV. The data are from a study of T cell responses to AZD1222 COVID-19 vaccine. Findings of the study overall: Baseline antibody screening turned up just a handful of seropositive AZD1222 recipients. In a largely white British group with more females than males, clonal diversity was possibly underestimated. CD4 TCRs covered the whole spike, strongest at regions 160-218 and 743-854. Elevations in Spike-specific TCR breadth and depth followed administration of two AZD1222 doses.

Sequenced material: peripheral blood, taken 28 days after the second AZD1222 dose. The chain links TRBV11-2 to TRBJ1-1, with D unresolved. The source is an adult who received the AZD1222 COVID-19 vaccine. The CDR3: CASSSGSTEAFF. CDR3 sequence (DNA): TGTGCCAGCAGCTCCGGCAGTACTGAAGCTTTCTTT.